The source of this T cell receptor beta chain is a study of OX40 agonist ivuxolimab in advanced cancers. Background for the entire study: Ivuxolimab, which targeted the costimulatory receptor OX40 (CD134), was an agonistic, fully human IgG2 monoclonal antibody. The paper describes the monotherapy dose-escalation part (N ≈ 50 patients) of the phase I trial of ivuxolimab. Partial responses occurred in three dose-escalation patients, of whom one had hepatocellular carcinoma and two had cutaneous melanoma. Intravenous ivuxolimab was administered to patients every 2 weeks at six dose levels: 0.01, 0.1, 0.3, 1.5, 3 and 10 mg/kg. The point of sequencing TCRbeta in the periphery was to test whether ivuxolimab changed TCR sequence diversity and drove clonal T-cell expansion. Among the roughly 50 dose-escalation patients, 19 had hepatocellular carcinoma, roughly 15 melanoma, 9 renal cell carcinoma and 9 head and neck cancer. In the dose-escalation cohort, approximately 82% of patients were male, and the mean age was around 65 years with a range of roughly 20 to 80. Prior anti-PD-1, anti-PD-L1 or anti-CTLA-4 therapy was permitted, and 40% of dose-escalation patients had received checkpoint inhibitors. What the authors observed across the whole study: At doses of 0.1 to 3.0 mg/kg, clonal expansion of both CD4+ and CD8+ blood T cells was observed from baseline to week 6. Low levels of normalized T-cell clonal expansion were also shown by some nonresponding patients. The antigen specificity of the clonally expanded peripheral T cells was not determined. After ivuxolimab, expanded clones were on average more numerous among CD8+ T cells than among CD4+ T cells. In the 0.1-3.0 mg/kg groups, partial responders were among the patients with the lowest normalized peripheral clonal expansion, particularly in CD8+ T cells.

Patients with autoimmune disease history or receiving systemic immunosuppression were excluded from the trial. Peripheral blood for TCR sequencing was collected from all dose cohorts at baseline, on cycle 4 day 1, and on cycle 7 day 1. Samples were obtained from an open-label, multicenter, first-in-human phase I dose-escalation trial of ivuxolimab. Adults with locally advanced or metastatic melanoma, renal cell carcinoma, hepatocellular carcinoma or head and neck squamous cell carcinoma were enrolled in the trial. CD4+ and CD8+ T cells were sorted separately from peripheral blood before TCR sequencing. The germline V gene supplies CDR1 MNHEY and CDR2 SVGAGI. Cut back by 2 bases and 7 bases, the V and J ends lie 9 bases apart. The CDR3 spans 13 residues, from the cysteine through the phenylalanine. The kept DNA is CDR3 alone, 39 bases in frame from the first base. To sequence the TCRbeta CDR3 region, genomic DNA was isolated from the sorted cells. The immunoSEQ Assay was used for sequencing of TCRbeta CDR3 regions. TCRdb mirrors the immuneACCESS table, restricted to in-frame sequences. Some clones are absent from its copies; in checked studies, under half trace to an unresolved V gene, and the reason for the others is unknown. A total of 60,000 or so clones appear in this sample, about 86% of them only once. 0.85% to 1% of the sample is held by the ten biggest clonotypes.

This clone was recorded only once. No cognate antigen has been identified for it. No much larger clonotype is one base removed from it; base qualities were not supplied. Source: CD4+ or CD8+ T cells sorted from blood, taken in a trial of the OX40 agonist ivuxolimab. Recombination connected TRBV6-5 to TRBJ1-5, and TRBD1 may be the D gene, going by 6 matching bases. The TCR comes from an adult with an advanced solid tumor such as melanoma, head and neck, liver or kidney cancer. The DNA reads as follows: TGTGCCAGCAGTTACAGGGGGAAGCAGCCCCAGCATTTT. It specifies CASSYRGKQPQHF.